This entry describes one TCR beta chain. The data originate from a study of blood T cell repertoires in COVID-19. Study details: Samples taken during acute and convalescent COVID-19 were collected in the United States, Italy and Spain. The analysed material was cDNA or gDNA that came from T cells, B-cell-depleted T cells, or PBMCs.

Germline V gene data show CDR1 as KGHDR and CDR2 as SFDVKD. The CDR3 is 20 amino acids. J lost 2 bases, V lost 0 bases, and 8 bases had no gene match. In the original analysis: From reference gene primer amplification, estimates of nucleated cell counts were derived. Clones were read by immunoSEQ multiplex PCR, and TCRdb kept only the in-frame ones, dropping some. That table is the source of V, J and clone size, and D and trimming were worked out from the DNA. The sample lists approximately 150,000 clones; roughly 90% were seen once. The sequenced sample was peripheral blood. V gene TRBV24-1 combines with J gene TRBJ2-1, with 14 bases lining up with TRBD2. This TCR was sampled from a human donor with COVID-19, enrolled during active disease. The donor label of this sample is uncertain. CDR3 in amino acids: CATSDLPLRTSGGTYNEQFF. The CDR3 bases are TGTGCCACCAGTGATTTGCCCCTACGGACTAGCGGGGGGACCTACAATGAGCAGTTCTTC.